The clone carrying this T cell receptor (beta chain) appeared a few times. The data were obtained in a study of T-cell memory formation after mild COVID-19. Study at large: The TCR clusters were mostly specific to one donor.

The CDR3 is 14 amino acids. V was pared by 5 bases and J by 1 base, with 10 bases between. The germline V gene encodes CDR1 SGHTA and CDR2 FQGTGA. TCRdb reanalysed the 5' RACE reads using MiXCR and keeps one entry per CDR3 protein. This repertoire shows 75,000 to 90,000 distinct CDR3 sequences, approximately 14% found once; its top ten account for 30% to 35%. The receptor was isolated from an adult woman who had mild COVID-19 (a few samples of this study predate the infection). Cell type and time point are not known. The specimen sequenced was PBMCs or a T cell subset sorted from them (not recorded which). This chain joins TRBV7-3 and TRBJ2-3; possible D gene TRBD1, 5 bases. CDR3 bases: TGTGCCAGCAGCCCGGAAGGGGGCACAGATACGCAGTATTTT. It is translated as CASSPEGGTDTQYF.